This T cell receptor beta chain comes out of a study of T cell responses to AZD1222 COVID-19 vaccine. Trimming stripped 0 bases from V and 5 bases from J, with 7 bases between. The CDR3 covers 13 residues. From germline, CDR1 is MNHEY and CDR2 SVGAGI. Study-level points and caveats: Repertoires were sampled only after the peak T cell response.

This clone appeared once. The target antigen is unknown. Profiled with immunoSEQ multiplex PCR; TCRdb holds only in-frame clones, not every one. This table has about 110,000 clones, around 90% appearing once. The clonotype originates from an adult in good health. Here the sequenced sample was peripheral blood, taken on day 0 of AZD1222 vaccination. The genes are TRBV6-5 and TRBJ1-1; D gene ambiguous. DNA for the CDR3: TGTGCCAGCAGTTACTCGTGGGGTACTGAAGCTTTCTTT. Translated, it gives CASSYSWGTEAFF.